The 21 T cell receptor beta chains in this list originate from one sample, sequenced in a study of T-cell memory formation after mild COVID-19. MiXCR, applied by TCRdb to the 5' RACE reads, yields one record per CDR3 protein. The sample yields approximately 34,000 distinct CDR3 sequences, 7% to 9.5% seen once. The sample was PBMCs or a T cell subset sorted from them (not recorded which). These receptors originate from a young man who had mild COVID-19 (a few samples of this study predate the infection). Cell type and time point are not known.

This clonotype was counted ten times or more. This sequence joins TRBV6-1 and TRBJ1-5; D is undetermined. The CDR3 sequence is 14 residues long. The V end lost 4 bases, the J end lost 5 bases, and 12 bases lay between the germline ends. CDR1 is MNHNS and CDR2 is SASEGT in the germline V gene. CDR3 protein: CASSGPTEHQPQHF. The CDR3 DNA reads TGTGCCAGCAGTGGCCCCACGGAACATCAGCCCCAGCATTTT.

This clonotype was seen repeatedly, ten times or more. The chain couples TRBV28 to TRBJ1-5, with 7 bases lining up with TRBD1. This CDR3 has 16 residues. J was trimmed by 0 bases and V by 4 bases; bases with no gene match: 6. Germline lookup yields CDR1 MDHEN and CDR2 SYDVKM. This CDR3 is CASSSLRQGSNQPQHF. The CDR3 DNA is TGTGCCAGCAGTTCCCTCCGACAGGGTAGCAATCAGCCCCAGCATTTT. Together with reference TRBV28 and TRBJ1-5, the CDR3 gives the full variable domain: DVKVTQSSRYLVKRTGEKVFLECVQDMDHENMFWYRQDPGLGLRLIYFSYDVKMKEKGDIPEGYSVSREKKERFSLILESASTNQTSMYLCASSSLRQGSNQPQHFGDGTRLSIL.

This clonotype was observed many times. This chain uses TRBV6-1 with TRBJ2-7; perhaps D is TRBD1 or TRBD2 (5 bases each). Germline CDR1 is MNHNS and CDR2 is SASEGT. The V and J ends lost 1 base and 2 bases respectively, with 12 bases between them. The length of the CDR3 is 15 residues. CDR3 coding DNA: TGTGCCAGCAGTGAAGACTTGGGGGATCCCTACGAGCAGTACGTC. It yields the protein CASSEDLGDPYEQYV.

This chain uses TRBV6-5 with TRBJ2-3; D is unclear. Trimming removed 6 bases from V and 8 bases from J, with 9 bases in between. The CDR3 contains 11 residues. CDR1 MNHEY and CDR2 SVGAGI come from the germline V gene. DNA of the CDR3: TGTGCCAGCAGGGACGGTGGTACGCAGTATTTT. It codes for CASRDGGTQYF.

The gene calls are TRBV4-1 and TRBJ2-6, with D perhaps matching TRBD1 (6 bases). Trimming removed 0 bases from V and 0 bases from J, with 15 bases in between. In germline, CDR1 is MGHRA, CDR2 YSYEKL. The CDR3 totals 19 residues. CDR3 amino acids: CASSQDPDRRFSGANVLTF. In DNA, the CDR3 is TGCGCCAGCAGCCAAGATCCAGACAGGCGCTTCTCTGGGGCCAACGTCCTGACTTTC.

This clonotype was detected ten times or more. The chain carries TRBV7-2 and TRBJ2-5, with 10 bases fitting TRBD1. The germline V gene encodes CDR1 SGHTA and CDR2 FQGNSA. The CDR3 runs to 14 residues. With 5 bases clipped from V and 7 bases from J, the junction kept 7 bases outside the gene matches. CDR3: CASSPGQGGVTQYF. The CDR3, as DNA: TGTGCCAGCAGCCCAGGACAGGGGGGGGTGACCCAGTACTTC.

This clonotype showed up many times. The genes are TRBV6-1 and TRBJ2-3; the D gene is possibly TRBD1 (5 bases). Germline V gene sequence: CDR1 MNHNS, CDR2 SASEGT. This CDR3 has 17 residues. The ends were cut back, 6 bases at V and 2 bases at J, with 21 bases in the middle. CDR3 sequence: CASSSRQGKVDTDTQYF. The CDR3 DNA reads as TGTGCCAGCAGCTCTCGGCAGGGAAAAGTGGACACAGATACGCAGTATTTT.

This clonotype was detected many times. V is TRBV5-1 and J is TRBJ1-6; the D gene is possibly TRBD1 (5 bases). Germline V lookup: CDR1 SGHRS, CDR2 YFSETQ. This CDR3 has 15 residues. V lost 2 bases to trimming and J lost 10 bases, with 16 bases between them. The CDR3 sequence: CASSLMGYRDSPLHF. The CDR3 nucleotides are TGCGCCAGCAGCTTAATGGGATACCGGGACTCACCCCTCCACTTT.

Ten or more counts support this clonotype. The CDR3 DNA reads as TGCAGGGGCTACCAAAACCAGGTTCTTCATATTGAAGCTTTCTTT. This encodes CRGYQNQVLHIEAFF. The chain employs TRBV20-1 and TRBJ1-1; D ambiguous. Germline V lookup: CDR1 DFQATT, CDR2 SNEGSKA (reference sequence). The CDR3 totals 15 residues.

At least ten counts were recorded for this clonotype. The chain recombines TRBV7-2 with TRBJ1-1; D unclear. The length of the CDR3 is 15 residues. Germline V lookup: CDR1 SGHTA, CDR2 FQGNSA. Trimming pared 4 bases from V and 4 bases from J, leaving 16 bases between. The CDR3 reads CASSSDWEGTTEAFF. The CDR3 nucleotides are TGTGCCAGCAGCTCGGATTGGGAGGGTACCACTGAAGCTTTCTTT.

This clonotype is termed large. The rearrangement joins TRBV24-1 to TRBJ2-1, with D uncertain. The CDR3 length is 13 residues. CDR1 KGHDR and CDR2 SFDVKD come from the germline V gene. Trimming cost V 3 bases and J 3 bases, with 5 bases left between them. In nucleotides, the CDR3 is TGTGCCACCAGTGATCGTCTCTACAATGAGCAGTTCTTC. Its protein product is CATSDRLYNEQFF.

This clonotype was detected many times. CDR3 bases: TGCGCCAGCAGTCTGGGCGGGAAGACCACAGATACGCAGTATTTT. As protein: CASSLGGKTTDTQYF. The V call is TRBV23-1, the J call TRBJ2-3, with D perhaps matching TRBD2 (6 bases). TRBV23-1 belongs to the ORF category, with a function that is uncertain. This CDR3 contains 15 residues. Trimming cost V 4 bases and J 2 bases, with 13 bases left between them.

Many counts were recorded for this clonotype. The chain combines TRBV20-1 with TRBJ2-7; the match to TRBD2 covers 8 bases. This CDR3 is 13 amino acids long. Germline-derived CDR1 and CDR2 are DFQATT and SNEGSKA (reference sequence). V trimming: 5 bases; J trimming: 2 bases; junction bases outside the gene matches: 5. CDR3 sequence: CSAGAGGPYEQYV. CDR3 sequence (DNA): TGCAGTGCTGGGGCGGGAGGTCCCTACGAGCAGTACGTC.

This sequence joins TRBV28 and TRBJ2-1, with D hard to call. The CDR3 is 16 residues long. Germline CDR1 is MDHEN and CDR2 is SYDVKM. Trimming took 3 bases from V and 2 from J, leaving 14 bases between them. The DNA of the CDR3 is TGTGCCAGCAGTTTCATTACACTAAATACCTACAATGAGCAGTTCTTC. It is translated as CASSFITLNTYNEQFF.

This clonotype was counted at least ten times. The chain's CDR3 is CASSSGQGRRGLYEQFF. As DNA, the CDR3 is TGCGCCAGCAGCTCGGGACAGGGTCGGCGGGGGTTGTATGAGCAGTTCTTC. V and J are TRBV5-1 and TRBJ2-1; 9 bases align to TRBD1. Per germline, CDR1 SGHRS and CDR2 YFSETQ. Trimming cost V 3 bases and J 8 bases; bases outside gene matches: 15. The CDR3 extends over 17 amino acids.

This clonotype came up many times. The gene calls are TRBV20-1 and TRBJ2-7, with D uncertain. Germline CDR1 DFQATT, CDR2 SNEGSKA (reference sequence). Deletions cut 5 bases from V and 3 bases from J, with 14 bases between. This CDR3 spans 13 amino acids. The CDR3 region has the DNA TGCAGTGCTCCGGGTAGAGAAAACTACGAGCAGTACTTC. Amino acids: CSAPGRENYEQYF.

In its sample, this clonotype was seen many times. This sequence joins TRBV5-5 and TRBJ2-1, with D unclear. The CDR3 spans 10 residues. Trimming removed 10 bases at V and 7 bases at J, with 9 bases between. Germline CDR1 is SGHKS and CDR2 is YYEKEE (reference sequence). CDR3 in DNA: TGTGCCTCGGGCAGGAATGAGCAGTTCTTC. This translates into CASGRNEQFF.

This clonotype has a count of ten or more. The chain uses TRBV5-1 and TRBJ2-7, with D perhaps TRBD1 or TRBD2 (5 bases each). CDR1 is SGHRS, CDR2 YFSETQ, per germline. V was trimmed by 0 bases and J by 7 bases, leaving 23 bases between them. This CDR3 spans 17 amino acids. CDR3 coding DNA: TGCGCCAGCAGCTTGGGGCAGCTGGGGGACGTCGTTGGGGAGCAGTACGTC. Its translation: CASSLGQLGDVVGEQYV.

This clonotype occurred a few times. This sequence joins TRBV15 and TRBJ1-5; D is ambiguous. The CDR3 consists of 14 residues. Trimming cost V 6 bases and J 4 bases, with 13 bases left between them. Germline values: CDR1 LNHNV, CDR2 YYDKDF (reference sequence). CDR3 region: CATRKVAGNQPQHF. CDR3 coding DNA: TGTGCCACCAGGAAGGTCGCGGGTAATCAGCCCCAGCATTTT.

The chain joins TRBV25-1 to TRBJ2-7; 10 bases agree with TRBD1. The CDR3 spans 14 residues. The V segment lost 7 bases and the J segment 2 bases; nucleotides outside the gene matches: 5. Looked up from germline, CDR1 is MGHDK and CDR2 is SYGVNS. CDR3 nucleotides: TGTGCCAGCAAGCCGGGACAGGGGACCTACGAGCAGTACTTC. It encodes CASKPGQGTYEQYF.

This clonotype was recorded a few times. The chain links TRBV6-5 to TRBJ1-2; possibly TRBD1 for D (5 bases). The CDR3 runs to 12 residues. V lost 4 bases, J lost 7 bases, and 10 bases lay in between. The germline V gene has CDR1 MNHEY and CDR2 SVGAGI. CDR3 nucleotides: TGTGCCAGCAGTTCGTTTGGGGGTGGCTACACCTTC. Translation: CASSSFGGGYTF.